A single sample is the source of the 18 T cell receptor beta chains below, sequenced in a study of CD8+ T cells in alopecia areata. Treatment meaning: oral pan-JAK inhibitor, 5-10 mg twice daily. Sequencing relied on a cDNA template that was reverse transcribed from extracted RNA. Clones were sequenced by immunoSEQ multiplex PCR, and TCRdb holds only the in-frame ones, with some missing. Of about 170,000 clones in the sample, roughly 60% are singletons; the top ten hold about a sixth. The material sequenced was CD4+ T cells sorted from blood, taken at approximately week 61, from a patient treated with tofacitinib. The source of these receptors is a human donor with alopecia areata.

This chain connects TRBV2 to TRBJ1-1, with D perhaps TRBD1 (5 bases). The germline V gene encodes CDR1 SNHLY and CDR2 FYNNEI. The germline V and J ends were trimmed by 4 bases and 5 bases, with 11 bases remaining between them. The CDR3 loop spans 13 amino acids. DNA for the CDR3: TGTGCCAGCAGTGCGAGCCGGGGGACTGAAGCTTTCTTT. Encoded protein: CASSASRGTEAFF.

The chain uses TRBV4-2 and TRBJ2-2, with 7 bases that match TRBD2. The CDR3 consists of 16 residues. J gave up 1 base and V 0 bases, and 2 bases lay outside the gene matches. Per the germline V gene, CDR1 is LGHNA and CDR2 is YNFKEQ. CDR3: CASSQEASGNTGELFF. CDR3 coding DNA: TGTGCCAGCAGCCAAGAGGCTAGCGGGAACACCGGGGAGCTGTTTTTT.

The chain joins TRBV30 to TRBJ1-1; D gene unclear. The CDR3 has 10 amino acids. Germline CDR1 GTSNPN, CDR2 SVGIG (reference sequence). The DNA of the CDR3 is TGTGCTCATGGCCGTGCTGAAGCTTTCTTT. It is translated as CAHGRAEAFF.

This chain uses TRBV29-1 with TRBJ2-7; tentative D call: TRBD1 (5 bases). V shed 6 bases and J shed 2 bases, with 11 bases lying between them. The CDR3 covers 12 residues. Per germline, CDR1 SQVTM and CDR2 ANQGSEA. The CDR3 loop reads CSVATVTYEQYF. The CDR3 DNA is TGCAGCGTGGCGACAGTTACCTACGAGCAGTACTTC.

The chain recombines TRBV30 with TRBJ2-1; D is uncertain. The V end was cut by 2 bases, the J end by 8 bases, with 7 bases between. The germline gives CDR1 GTSNPN, CDR2 SVGIG (reference sequence). CDR3 length: 11 residues. This CDR3 reads CAWSQVDEQFF. CDR3 DNA sequence: TGTGCCTGGAGTCAGGTCGATGAGCAGTTCTTC.

This chain links TRBV30 with TRBJ2-3; tentative D call: TRBD2 (6 bases). The germline V gene has CDR1 GTSNPN and CDR2 SVGIG (reference sequence). The V and J ends lost 5 bases and 4 bases respectively, with 16 bases between them. The CDR3 runs 14 residues. CDR3 sequence reads: CAWGPGAASDTQYF. In DNA, the CDR3 is TGTGCCTGGGGGCCGGGAGCCGCCTCAGATACGCAGTATTTT.

A remark on this clone: Relative to the germline gene, one junction end is altered; a read error may explain this. J is TRBJ1-4 and V is TRBV6-5, with 9 bases lining up with TRBD1. The CDR3 spans 15 residues. Looked up from germline, CDR1 is MNHEY and CDR2 is SVGAGI. The CDR3 here is CASNFTGTGNEKLLF. The CDR3 coding sequence is TGTGCCAGCAATTTCACCGGGACAGGGAATGAAAAACTGCTTTTT.

V usage is TRBV2 and J usage is TRBJ1-5; 10 bases line up with TRBD1. V was pared by 7 bases and J by 9 bases, with 12 bases of the junction left unmatched. The germline gives CDR1 SNHLY, CDR2 FYNNEI. There are 15 residues in the CDR3. The CDR3 protein is CASIPGQGFDGPQHF. The DNA for the CDR3 is TGTGCCAGCATTCCGGGACAGGGGTTCGACGGGCCCCAGCATTTT.

This chain joins TRBV7-2 and TRBJ1-2; D ambiguous. Trimming left V 8 bases short and J 4 bases short, with 5 bases between. The CDR3 is 10 amino acids. Looked up from germline, CDR1 is SGHTA and CDR2 is FQGNSA. This CDR3 is CASRSYGYTF. The CDR3, as DNA: TGTGCCAGCCGGAGCTATGGCTACACCTTC. Full variable domain (remainder filled in from reference TRBV7-2 and TRBJ1-2): GAGVSQSPSNKVTEKGKDVELRCDPISGHTALYWYRQSLGQGLEFLIYFQGNSAPDKSGLPSDRFSAERTGGSVSTLTIQRTQQEDSAVYLCASRSYGYTFGSGTRLTVV.

The V and J genes are TRBV4-2 and TRBJ2-7; TRBD2 matches at 14 bases. The V segment lost 2 bases and the J segment 2 bases; nucleotides outside the gene matches: 2. The CDR3 is 16 amino acids. Germline-derived CDR1 and CDR2 are LGHNA and YNFKEQ. CDR3 bases: TGTGCCAGCAGCCAATCGACTAGCGGGGGGGCCTACGAGCAGTACTTC. As protein: CASSQSTSGGAYEQYF.

The genes are TRBV2 and TRBJ2-6; 11 positions agree with TRBD2. Looked up from germline, CDR1 is SNHLY and CDR2 is FYNNEI. The CDR3 contains 18 residues. V shed 10 bases, J shed 2 bases, and the junction held 13 bases outside the gene matches. This chain's CDR3 is CANAASSGGFAGANVLTF. CDR3 DNA: TGTGCCAATGCCGCTTCTAGCGGGGGGTTCGCTGGGGCCAACGTCCTGACTTTC.

This chain links TRBV7-9 with TRBJ2-5, with TRBD1 as a possible D gene (6 bases). Germline loops: CDR1 SEHNR, CDR2 FQNEAQ (reference sequence). The V gene lost 5 bases and the J gene lost 5 bases, with 9 bases spanning the gap. The CDR3 spans 12 residues. The CDR3 DNA reads TGTGCCAGCAGCCGGACAGTGGAGACCCAGTACTTC. Its protein is CASSRTVETQYF.

V is TRBV2 and J is TRBJ2-2; 7 nucleotides align to TRBD2. CDR3 length: 16 amino acids. From germline, CDR1 is SNHLY and CDR2 FYNNEI. The J segment lost 0 bases and the V segment lost 5 bases, leaving 6 bases of the junction unmatched. The CDR3 reads CASSIGGSTNTGELFF. CDR3 in DNA: TGTGCCAGCAGTATCGGGGGGTCTACGAACACCGGGGAGCTGTTTTTT.

This chain connects TRBV28 to TRBJ2-7; 11 bases agree with TRBD2. The CDR3 sequence is 17 residues long. V trimming: 5 bases; J trimming: 0 bases; junction bases outside the gene matches: 9. Germline CDR1 MDHEN, CDR2 SYDVKM. CDR3 DNA sequence: TGTGCCAGCAGTGGACCAACTAGCGGGGGCCCCTCCTACGAGCAGTACTTC. Its protein product is CASSGPTSGGPSYEQYF.

This clone was picked up a small number of times. The chain uses TRBV29-1 and TRBJ2-5; maybe TRBD1 (5 bases). Germline CDR1 and CDR2: SQVTM and ANQGSEA. The CDR3 contains 11 residues. V dropped 4 bases and J dropped 5 bases, with 8 bases sitting between them. The CDR3 DNA reads as TGCAGCGTTGCCAGGGTGGAGACCCAGTACTTC. Amino acid sequence: CSVARVETQYF.

J is TRBJ2-3 and V is TRBV10-3; no reliable D call. V gave up 3 bases and J gave up 1 base, with 11 bases separating them. The V gene's germline CDR1 is ENHRY and CDR2 SYGVKD. CDR3 length: 15 residues. This CDR3 is CAISDGDHGTDTQYF. The CDR3 coding sequence is TGTGCCATCAGTGACGGCGACCACGGCACAGATACGCAGTATTTT.

As regards this clone: Other DNA sequences from this sample encode an identical CDR3 as well. The chain joins TRBV29-1 to TRBJ1-1; no reliable D call. The CDR3 length is 13 residues. Trimming left V 1 base short and J 0 bases short, with 6 bases between. Germline CDR1 is SQVTM and CDR2 is ANQGSEA. The CDR3 is CSVEGLLNTEAFF. The CDR3 bases are TGCAGCGTTGAAGGTTTATTGAACACTGAAGCTTTCTTT. Variable domain in full (rest from reference TRBV29-1 and TRBJ1-1): SAVISQKPSRDICQRGTSLTIQCQVDSQVTMMFWYRQQPGQSLTLIATANQGSEATYESGFVIDKFPISRPNLTFSTLTVSNMSPEDSSIYLCSVEGLLNTEAFFGQGTRLTVV.

The V and J genes are TRBV27 and TRBJ1-5, with D possibly matching TRBD1 (5 bases). CDR1 and CDR2 from the germline V gene are MNHEY and SMNVEV (reference sequence). The CDR3 loop spans 14 amino acids. V was trimmed by 8 bases and J by 6 bases, leaving 17 bases between them. The DNA of the CDR3 is TGTGCCAGCGGTGACCCCAGCAGGGCTCAGCCCCAGCATTTT. Its translation: CASGDPSRAQPQHF.